Each of the 22 T cell receptor beta chains below was sequenced from the same sample in a study of T-cell memory formation after mild COVID-19. TCRdb passed the 5' RACE reads through MiXCR, listing each CDR3 protein once. The table shows 170,000 or so distinct CDR3 sequences, with about a fifth occurring only once. What was sequenced was PBMCs or a T cell subset sorted from them (not recorded which). The receptors stem from an adult woman who had mild COVID-19 (a few samples of this study predate the infection). Cell type and time point are not known.

This clonotype was detected a few times. The V and J genes are TRBV9 and TRBJ1-2; a possible D gene is TRBD1 (5 bases). This CDR3 is built from 16 residues. From germline, CDR1 is SGDLS and CDR2 YYNGEE. V gave up 4 bases and J gave up 10 bases, with 26 bases separating them. The CDR3 spells CASSFHRRFGGEDYTF. For the CDR3, the DNA is TGTGCCAGCAGCTTCCATCGTAGATTTGGGGGAGAAGACTACACCTTC.

This clonotype was seen only once. CDR3 amino acids: CSALGENTEAFF. The CDR3 DNA is TGCAGCGCGTTGGGAGAGAACACTGAAGCTTTCTTT. The chain links TRBV29-1 to TRBJ1-1, with unresolved D. The CDR3 runs 12 residues. V dropped 7 bases and J dropped 1 base, with 10 bases sitting between them. Germline CDR1 is SQVTM and CDR2 is ANQGSEA.

This clonotype was found a few times. The chain links TRBV4-3 to TRBJ2-6; D remains unclear. Germline lookup yields CDR1 LGHNA and CDR2 YSLEER. This CDR3 is 15 amino acids long. V was pared by 1 base and J by 2 bases, with 6 bases between. CDR3 residues: CASSQVAPGANVLTF. In DNA, the CDR3 is TGCGCCAGCAGCCAAGTAGCTCCTGGGGCCAACGTCCTGACTTTC.

This sequence joins TRBV20-1 and TRBJ1-2, with TRBD1 matching over 10 bases. With V trimmed by 6 bases and J by 8 bases, 15 bases remained unmatched. Germline CDR1 DFQATT, CDR2 SNEGSKA (reference sequence). The CDR3 consists of 15 residues. The CDR3 region has the DNA TGCAGTGCCGTCCTGACGGGACAGGGGTTAAGGGGCTACACCTTC. This encodes CSAVLTGQGLRGYTF.

This clonotype was found a few times. The chain links TRBV7-9 to TRBJ2-1, with 10 bases fitting TRBD1. J was trimmed by 0 bases and V by 4 bases; bases with no gene match: 3. Germline V gene lookup returns CDR1 SEHNR and CDR2 FQNEAQ (reference sequence). This CDR3 has 16 residues. CDR3 in amino acids: CASSSRTGGSYNEQFF. The DNA for the CDR3 is TGTGCCAGCAGCTCAAGGACAGGGGGCTCCTACAATGAGCAGTTCTTC.

This clonotype has more than one count but fewer than ten. V usage is TRBV3-1 and J usage is TRBJ2-7; D not resolved. The CDR3 contains 13 residues. Per germline, CDR1 LGHDT and CDR2 YNNKEL (reference sequence). V dropped 0 bases and J dropped 4 bases, with 7 bases sitting between them. The CDR3 sequence: CASSQDGDYEQYF. The DNA for the CDR3 is TGTGCCAGCAGCCAAGATGGGGATTACGAGCAGTACTTC.

The chain links TRBV2 to TRBJ2-6; D may be TRBD2 (6 bases). Germline CDR1 is SNHLY and CDR2 is FYNNEI. There are 14 residues in the CDR3. The V end lost 8 bases, the J end lost 2 bases, and 10 bases lay between the germline ends. The CDR3 DNA reads TGTGCCAGCCAGGAGGGAACTGGGGCCAACGTCCTGACTTTC. Translated: CASQEGTGANVLTF.

The gene calls are TRBV7-9 and TRBJ2-6; the D gene is possibly TRBD2 (5 bases). V was cut by 1 base and J by 0 bases, with 10 bases left in between. Germline V gene data show CDR1 as SEHNR and CDR2 as FQNEAQ (reference sequence). This CDR3 has 17 residues. The chain's CDR3 is CASSLVDGNSGANVLTF. The CDR3 bases are TGTGCCAGCAGCTTAGTCGACGGGAACTCTGGGGCCAACGTCCTGACTTTC.

This clonotype was seen more than once but under ten times. The chain combines TRBV7-9 with TRBJ2-1, with a possible D match to TRBD1 (5 bases). The CDR3 contains 15 residues. Trimming left V 5 bases short and J 0 bases short, with 11 bases between. Germline V CDR1 and CDR2: SEHNR, FQNEAQ (reference sequence). The CDR3 DNA reads TGTGCCAGCAGCACCACAGGTCGCTCCTACAATGAGCAGTTCTTC. Protein product: CASSTTGRSYNEQFF.

This clonotype appeared a few times. The chain uses TRBV12-3 or TRBV12-4 and TRBJ2-1; D is uncertain. The CDR3 spans 14 residues. V shed 6 bases and J shed 0 bases, with 9 bases lying between them. The CDR3 reads CASRNPGSYNEQFF. The CDR3 nucleotides are TGTGCCAGCAGAAACCCAGGCTCCTACAATGAGCAGTTCTTC.

The CDR3 reads CASQTGTYEQYF. CDR3 coding DNA: TGTGCCAGCCAAACGGGGACCTACGAGCAGTACTTC. The J gene is TRBJ2-7, the V gene TRBV6-2 or TRBV6-3; D perhaps matches TRBD2 (5 bases). V was pared by 8 bases and J by 2 bases, with 10 bases between. The CDR3 is made up of 12 amino acids. Germline V gene lookup returns CDR1 MNHEY and CDR2 SVGEGT.

The CDR3 region has the DNA TGTGCCAGCAGCGTAAGCAGGGCGGGTGGCTACACCTTC. This codes for CASSVSRAGGYTF. This chain joins TRBV9 and TRBJ1-2, with TRBD1 as a possible D gene (5 bases). CDR1 is SGDLS, CDR2 YYNGEE, per germline. This CDR3 spans 13 amino acids. V gave up 1 base and J gave up 7 bases, with 11 bases separating them.

The rearrangement uses TRBV29-1 and TRBJ2-7; 7 bases are shared with TRBD2. This CDR3 contains 13 residues. Germline V gives CDR1 SQVTM, CDR2 ANQGSEA. V was pared by 3 bases and J by 4 bases, with 6 bases of the junction left unmatched. The CDR3, as DNA: TGCAGCGTTGAGGCGGGGGTTGATTACGAGCAGTACTTC. Translating gives CSVEAGVDYEQYF.

There are a few counts of this clonotype. The rearrangement links TRBV7-9 to TRBJ1-1, with D perhaps TRBD1 (6 bases). CDR3 size: 14 residues. Germline V gene lookup returns CDR1 SEHNR and CDR2 FQNEAQ (reference sequence). Trimming removed 9 bases at V and 4 bases at J, with 18 bases between. CDR3: CASTGGGAGTEAFF. In DNA form, the CDR3 reads TGTGCCAGTACTGGAGGGGGGGCGGGCACTGAAGCTTTCTTT.

This clonotype was found a few times. The CDR3 protein is CASSQGLTGDSYGYTF. Written as DNA, the CDR3 is TGCGCCAGCAGCCAAGGTCTTACAGGGGATAGCTATGGCTACACCTTC. The rearrangement links TRBV4-1 to TRBJ1-2, with TRBD1 identical over 7 bases. The V gene's germline CDR1 is MGHRA and CDR2 YSYEKL. The V segment lost 1 base and the J segment 4 bases; nucleotides outside the gene matches: 9. CDR3 size: 16 residues.

This clonotype was found a few times. The chain joins TRBV7-9 to TRBJ1-1; 8 bases match TRBD1. The CDR3 is 16 residues long. The junction had 7 bases not matched to a gene; V was cut back by 4 bases and J by 0 bases. Germline V gene lookup returns CDR1 SEHNR and CDR2 FQNEAQ (reference sequence). This CDR3 is CASSSPTGGMNTEAFF. Here the CDR3 DNA reads TGTGCCAGCAGCTCCCCCACAGGGGGGATGAACACTGAAGCTTTCTTT.

The J gene is TRBJ2-1, the V gene TRBV29-1, with TRBD2 identical over 11 bases. Per the germline V gene, CDR1 is SQVTM and CDR2 is ANQGSEA. The CDR3 has 12 amino acids. J gave up 11 bases and V 4 bases, and 4 bases lay outside the gene matches. Written as DNA, the CDR3 is TGCAGCGTTGTAGCGGGGGGGGATAAGCAGTTCTTC. Its translation: CSVVAGGDKQFF.

There are a few counts of this clonotype. This chain connects TRBV4-1 to TRBJ2-7; 11 bases align to TRBD2. V trimming: 0 bases; J trimming: 3 bases; junction bases outside the gene matches: 13. The CDR3 has 19 residues. The germline V gene has CDR1 MGHRA and CDR2 YSYEKL. CDR3 DNA: TGCGCCAGCAGCCAAGATCGCCAGGGGTTGGGACTAGCGGTCTACGAGCAGTACTTC. Its translation: CASSQDRQGLGLAVYEQYF.

This clonotype came up a few times. The chain combines TRBV19 with TRBJ2-1; no clear D. The CDR3 contains 13 residues. CDR1 is LNHDA, CDR2 SQIVND, per germline (reference sequence). V shed 7 bases and J shed 2 bases, with 9 bases lying between them. The CDR3, as DNA: TGTGCCAGTACGCTGGACGCCTACAATGAGCAGTTCTTC. This codes for CASTLDAYNEQFF. The full variable domain, with the rest looked up from reference TRBV19 and TRBJ2-1, is DGGITQSPKYLFRKEGQNVTLSCEQNLNHDAMYWYRQDPGQGLRLIYYSQIVNDFQKGDIAEGYSVSREKKESFPLTVTSAQKNPTAFYLCASTLDAYNEQFFGPGTRLTVL.

Comments on this clonotype: The junction departs from the called germline gene at one end, perhaps through a read error. The chain uses TRBV5-1 and TRBJ2-7, with TRBD2 as a possible D gene (5 bases). The CDR3 length is 15 residues. Germline lookup yields CDR1 SGHRS and CDR2 YFSETQ. CDR3 sequence: CASSLTPASSYDQYF. The CDR3 DNA reads as TGCGCCAGCAGCTTGACCCCAGCTAGCTCCTACGATCAGTACTTC.

This clonotype appeared a few times. V and J are TRBV4-1 and TRBJ1-3; tentative D call: TRBD1 (6 bases). Germline assignment: CDR1 MGHRA and CDR2 YSYEKL. This CDR3 has 17 amino acids. V lost 5 bases and J 0 bases, leaving 17 bases between the germline ends. CDR3 DNA sequence: TGCGCCAGCAGCACGGTCACAGGGCCTGACTCTGGAAACACCATATATTTT. Amino acid sequence: CASSTVTGPDSGNTIYF.

The genes are TRBV20-1 and TRBJ2-7, with TRBD2 matching 9 bases. Losses at the gene ends were 1 base for V and 3 bases for J; bases not matched to a gene: 7. This CDR3 is 15 amino acids long. Germline-derived CDR1 and CDR2 are DFQATT and SNEGSKA (reference sequence). As DNA, the CDR3 is TGCAGTGCTAGAGGATGGACTAGCGAAAACTACGAGCAGTACTTC. Residues: CSARGWTSENYEQYF.